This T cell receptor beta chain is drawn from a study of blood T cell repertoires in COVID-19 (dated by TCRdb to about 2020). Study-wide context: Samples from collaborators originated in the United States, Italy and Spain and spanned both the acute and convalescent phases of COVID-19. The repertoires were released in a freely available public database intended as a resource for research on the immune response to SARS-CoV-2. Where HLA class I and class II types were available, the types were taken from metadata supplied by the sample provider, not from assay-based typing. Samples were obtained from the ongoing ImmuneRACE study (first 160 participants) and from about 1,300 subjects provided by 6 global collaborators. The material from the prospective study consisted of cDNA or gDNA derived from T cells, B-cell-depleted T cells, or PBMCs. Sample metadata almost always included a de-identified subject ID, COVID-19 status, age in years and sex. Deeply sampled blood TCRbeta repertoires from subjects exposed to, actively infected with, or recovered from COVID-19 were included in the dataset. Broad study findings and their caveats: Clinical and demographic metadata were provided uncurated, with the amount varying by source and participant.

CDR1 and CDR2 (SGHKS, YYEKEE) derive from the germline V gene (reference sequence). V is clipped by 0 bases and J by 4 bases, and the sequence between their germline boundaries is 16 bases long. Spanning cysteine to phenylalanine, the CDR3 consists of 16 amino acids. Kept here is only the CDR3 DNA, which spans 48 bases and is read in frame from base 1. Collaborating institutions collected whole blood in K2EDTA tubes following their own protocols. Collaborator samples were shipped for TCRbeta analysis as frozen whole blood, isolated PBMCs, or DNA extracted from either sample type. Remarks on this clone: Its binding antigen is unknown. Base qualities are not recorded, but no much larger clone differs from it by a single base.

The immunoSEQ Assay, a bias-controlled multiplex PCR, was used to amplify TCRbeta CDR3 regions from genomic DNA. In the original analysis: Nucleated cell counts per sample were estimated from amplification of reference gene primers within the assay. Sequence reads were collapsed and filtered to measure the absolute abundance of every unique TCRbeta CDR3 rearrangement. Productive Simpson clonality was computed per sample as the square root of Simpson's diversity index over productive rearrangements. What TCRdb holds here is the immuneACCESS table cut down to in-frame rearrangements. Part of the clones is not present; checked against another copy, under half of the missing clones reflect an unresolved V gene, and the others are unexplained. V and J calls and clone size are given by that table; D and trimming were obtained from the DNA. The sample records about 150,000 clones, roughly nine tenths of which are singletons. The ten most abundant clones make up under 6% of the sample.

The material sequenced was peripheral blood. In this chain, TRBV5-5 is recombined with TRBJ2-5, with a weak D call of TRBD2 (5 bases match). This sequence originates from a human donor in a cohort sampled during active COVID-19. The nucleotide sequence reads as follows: TGTGCCAGCAGCTTGGAAACAGTACTAGGCTCAGAGACCCAGTACTTC. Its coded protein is CASSLETVLGSETQYF.